This is a list of T cell receptor beta chains from one sample in a study of a mutant IDH1 vaccine in newly diagnosed glioma. Profiling relied on immunoSEQ multiplex PCR, and the TCRdb table lists in-frame clones only, not all of them. The sample consists of fewer than 90,000 clones, roughly 84% of them appearing once. Their specific antigens are unknown. Specimen: PBMCs, collected from a glioma patient whose treatment included an IDH1 peptide vaccine. The receptors stem from a young man with glioma. The CDR3 runs from the conserved cysteine through the conserved F or W. A D gene is named only where the DNA matches it firmly. Some rows mark clone size as missing; the rest say once, few, many or name a class of expanded clone.

d_call	v_call	clone_size	j_call	cdr3_nt	cdr3_aa
.	TRBV7-2	.	TRBJ1-5	TGTGCCAGCAGCTTAGATGGGGGGCTCGGTCAGCCCCAGCATTTT	CASSLDGGLGQPQHF
.	TRBV5-4	.	TRBJ1-1	TGTGCCAGCAGCTTTGTGCAGGCGCCTGCGAAAGCTTTCTTT	CASSFVQAPAKAFF
.	TRBV5-1	.	TRBJ2-3	TGCGCCAGCAGTCTCCCCTGGGGCATCACAGATACGCAGTATTTT	CASSLPWGITDTQYF
TRBD1	TRBV4-2	.	TRBJ1-5	TGTGCCAGCAGCCCCGGACAGGGCCCATATAGCAATCAGCCCCAGCATTTT	CASSPGQGPYSNQPQHF
.	TRBV6-1	.	TRBJ1-1	TGTGCCAGCAGTGGAACCAGGGGCACTGAAGCTTTCTTT	CASSGTRGTEAFF
.	TRBV4-3	.	TRBJ2-5	TGCGCCAGCAGCCAAGATAGTCGGGAGACCCAGTACTTC	CASSQDSRETQYF
.	TRBV28	.	TRBJ1-5	TGTGCCAGCAGGTTACCCGGGGGAAATCAGCCCCAGCATTTT	CASRLPGGNQPQHF
TRBD1	TRBV6-1	once	TRBJ1-4	TGTGCCAGCAGTGTTCAGACAGGGGGTGAAAAACTGTTTTTT	CASSVQTGGEKLFF
TRBD1	TRBV7-9	.	TRBJ1-5	TGTGCCAGCAGCCACGGGACAGGGGCCCGATGGCAGCCCCAGCATTTT	CASSHGTGARWQPQHF
.	TRBV6-5	once	TRBJ2-5	TGTGCCAGCAGTTACGCCCTGGGGGAGACCCAGTACTTC	CASSYALGETQYF
TRBD1	TRBV9	.	TRBJ1-2	TGTGCCAGCACCAGACAGGGCTACTATGGCTACACCTTC	CASTRQGYYGYTF
.	TRBV28	.	TRBJ1-2	TGTGCCAGCAGGTCAGGACAGAATTATGGCTACACCTTC	CASRSGQNYGYTF
TRBD1	TRBV18	.	TRBJ1-2	TGTGCCAGCTCACCACCTGAGGGGGCGGCCTATGGCTACACCTTC	CASSPPEGAAYGYTF
.	TRBV15	.	TRBJ1-2	TGTGCCACCTCGAGGACACGGAACTATGGCTACACCTTC	CATSRTRNYGYTF
.	TRBV6-4	.	TRBJ2-2	TGTGCCAGCAGTGAAGTAGCAGAGAACACCGGGGAGCTGTTTTTT	CASSEVAENTGELFF
.	TRBV7-9	.	TRBJ2-1	TGTGCCAGCAGCTTAGAGGTACTAGCCGGCAATGAGCAGTTCTTC	CASSLEVLAGNEQFF
TRBD1	TRBV27	.	TRBJ2-7	TGTGCCAGCAGTTACGACAGGGGGCCCTACGAGCAGTACTTC	CASSYDRGPYEQYF
TRBD1	TRBV7-2	.	TRBJ1-6	TGTGCCAGCAGCTTTCGACAGGGTATGAATTCACCCCTCCACTTT	CASSFRQGMNSPLHF
.	TRBV9	.	TRBJ1-2	TGTGCCAGCAGCGTAGCAGGGGCAGGACACTATGGCTACACCTTC	CASSVAGAGHYGYTF
TRBD2	TRBV4-1	.	TRBJ2-7	TGCGCCAGCAGTCACCAATGGGGGCGGGGGGCCTACGAGCAGTACTTC	CASSHQWGRGAYEQYF
.	TRBV7-2	.	TRBJ2-1	TGTGCCAGCAGCTTAGGGACAGTGAATGAGCAGTTCTTC	CASSLGTVNEQFF
.	TRBV5-4	few	TRBJ2-7	TGTGCCAGCAGCTTGGGACCGAGGGACTACGAGCAGTACTTC	CASSLGPRDYEQYF
TRBD1	TRBV11-1	.	TRBJ1-1	TGTGCCAGCAGCCCGGACAGGGCTTACACTGAAGCTTTCTTT	CASSPDRAYTEAFF
.	TRBV6-1	once	TRBJ1-6	TGTGCCAGCAGGCAGGGAGATCTCCACTTT	CASRQGDLHF
TRBD2	TRBV29-1	.	TRBJ2-3	TGCAGCGTGGATACGGGGAGGGTAACAGATACGCAGTATTTT	CSVDTGRVTDTQYF
.	TRBV7-9	.	TRBJ2-5	TGTGCCTCCTGGGGGGCACAAGAGACCCAGTACTTC	CASWGAQETQYF
.	TRBV5-1	few	TRBJ1-1	TGCGCCAGCAGACAAACAATGAACACTGAAGCTTTCTTT	CASRQTMNTEAFF
TRBD1	TRBV5-1	.	TRBJ1-4	TGCGCCAGCAGCTTGGGCAGGGGGCAAGGTAATGAAAAACTGTTTTTT	CASSLGRGQGNEKLFF
.	TRBV5-1	.	TRBJ1-2	TGCGCCAGCAGCTTGAATGAGGGTTTGGATGGCTACACCTTC	CASSLNEGLDGYTF
.	TRBV9	.	TRBJ1-5	TGTGCCAGCAGCCCCGAGGGGGATAGCAATCAGCCCCAGCATTTT	CASSPEGDSNQPQHF
TRBD1	TRBV7-9	few	TRBJ1-1	TGTGCCAGCAGCTTACTTCAGGGGGCGATTACTGAAGCTTTCTTT	CASSLLQGAITEAFF
TRBD1	TRBV5-4	.	TRBJ1-3	TGTGCCAGCAGCATGGGGACAGGGAAAAACACCATATATTTT	CASSMGTGKNTIYF
.	TRBV27	.	TRBJ2-2	TGTGCCAGCAGTCAACAGGTTAACACCGGGGAGCTGTTTTTT	CASSQQVNTGELFF
.	TRBV6-1	.	TRBJ1-1	TGTGCCAGCAGCAACAGGGAACGGTTGGTTACTGAAGCTTTCTTT	CASSNRERLVTEAFF
.	TRBV4-1	.	TRBJ2-7	TGCGCCAGCAGCCATCGAGGGTACGAGCAGTACTTC	CASSHRGYEQYF
TRBD1	TRBV4-2	.	TRBJ1-2	TGTGCCAGCAGCCAAAACCAGGGGGCGAAAGGCTACACCTTC	CASSQNQGAKGYTF
.	TRBV7-9	.	TRBJ2-6	TGTGCCAGCAGCTCAAGGACAGACATTTACTCTGGGGCCAACGTCCTGACTTTC	CASSSRTDIYSGANVLTF
.	TRBV9	.	TRBJ2-2	TGTGCCAGCAGCGCCGCGTCGAACAGGGCCGGGGAGCTGTTTTTT	CASSAASNRAGELFF
.	TRBV14	.	TRBJ2-7	TGTGCCAGCAGCCATAGTCCCTACGAGCAGTACTTC	CASSHSPYEQYF
.	TRBV10-2	.	TRBJ2-3	TGCGCCAGCATCGACGAACAGCAGAGCACAGATACGCAGTATTTT	CASIDEQQSTDTQYF
.	TRBV4-2	.	TRBJ2-4	TGTGCCAGCAGCCAAGATCCCACAGGAGCAGCCAAAAACATTCAGTACTTC	CASSQDPTGAAKNIQYF
.	TRBV5-1	.	TRBJ2-7	TGCGCCAGCAGCTTCTCCTACGAGCAGTACTTC	CASSFSYEQYF
.	TRBV7-9	.	TRBJ2-2	TGTGCCAGCAGCTCGCAGAGCCAGGGACTTGGGGAGCTGTTTTTT	CASSSQSQGLGELFF
TRBD2	TRBV27	.	TRBJ2-7	TGTGCCAGCTCCCGGGAGGTTTCCTACGAGCAGTACTTC	CASSREVSYEQYF
TRBD2	TRBV7-2	.	TRBJ2-5	TGTGCCAGCAGCCCAGGCGGGGGGATGGAGACCCAGTACTTC	CASSPGGGMETQYF
.	TRBV6-5	.	TRBJ2-7	TGTGCCAGCAGTACTGGTACCTACGAGCAGTACTTC	CASSTGTYEQYF
.	TRBV19	.	TRBJ2-7	TGTGCCAGTAGTATAGAAGACGCGGGTACCTACGAGCAGTACTTC	CASSIEDAGTYEQYF
TRBD2	TRBV28	medium-sized	TRBJ2-1	TGTGCCAGCAGTCCTACGACCCGGGAGGTCGAGTACAATGAGCAGTTCTTC	CASSPTTREVEYNEQFF
TRBD1	TRBV15	.	TRBJ2-6	TGTGCCACCAGCCCCGGGACAGGCTTTTTCTCTGGGGCCAACGTCCTGACTTTC	CATSPGTGFFSGANVLTF
.	TRBV5-1	.	TRBJ2-3	TGCGCCAGCAGCTTGGCCGGGGCCTACTTTGGGACAGATACGCAGTATTTT	CASSLAGAYFGTDTQYF